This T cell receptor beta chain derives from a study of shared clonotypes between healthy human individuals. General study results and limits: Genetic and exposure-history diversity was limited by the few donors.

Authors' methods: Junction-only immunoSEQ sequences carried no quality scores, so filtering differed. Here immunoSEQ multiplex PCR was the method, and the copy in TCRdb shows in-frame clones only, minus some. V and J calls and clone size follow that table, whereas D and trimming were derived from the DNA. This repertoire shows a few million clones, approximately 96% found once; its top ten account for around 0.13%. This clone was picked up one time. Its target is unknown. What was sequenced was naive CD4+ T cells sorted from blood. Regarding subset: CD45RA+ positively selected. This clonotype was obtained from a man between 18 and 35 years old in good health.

CDR3 sequence reads: CASSQQGAHLTDTQYF. CDR3 in DNA: TGCGCCAGCAGCCAACAGGGGGCACACCTCACAGATACGCAGTATTTT. This chain uses TRBV4-1 with TRBJ2-3; TRBD1 agrees at 8 bases. CDR3 length: 16 residues. The J segment lost 2 bases and the V segment lost 2 bases, leaving 6 bases of the junction unmatched. Germline loops: CDR1 MGHRA, CDR2 YSYEKL.